This TCR beta chain comes out of a study of monozygotic twins with inflammatory bowel disease. Turning to this clonotype: Its antigen is still unknown.

Overall study findings and caveats: Healthy twins shared more clonotypes with others than IBD patients, most markedly active ones. Telling different T cell subtypes apart from each other was not possible.

Germline assignment: CDR1 MNHEY and CDR2 SMNVEV (reference sequence). The CDR3 length is 12 residues. Template-switch reactions added UMIs with a 6-nucleotide sample barcode. TCRdb re-called the 5' RACE reads; one entry per CDR3 protein, DNA not given. Here the sample table reports some 160,000 distinct CDR3 sequences. This chain uses TRBV27 with TRBJ2-1; TCRdb calls TRBD1, which cannot be checked without DNA. The source is a human donor with ulcerative colitis or Crohn's disease, or a healthy co-twin of an affected twin (not recorded which). The specimen sequenced was blood. Here the CDR3 reads CAGGRGPNEQFF.